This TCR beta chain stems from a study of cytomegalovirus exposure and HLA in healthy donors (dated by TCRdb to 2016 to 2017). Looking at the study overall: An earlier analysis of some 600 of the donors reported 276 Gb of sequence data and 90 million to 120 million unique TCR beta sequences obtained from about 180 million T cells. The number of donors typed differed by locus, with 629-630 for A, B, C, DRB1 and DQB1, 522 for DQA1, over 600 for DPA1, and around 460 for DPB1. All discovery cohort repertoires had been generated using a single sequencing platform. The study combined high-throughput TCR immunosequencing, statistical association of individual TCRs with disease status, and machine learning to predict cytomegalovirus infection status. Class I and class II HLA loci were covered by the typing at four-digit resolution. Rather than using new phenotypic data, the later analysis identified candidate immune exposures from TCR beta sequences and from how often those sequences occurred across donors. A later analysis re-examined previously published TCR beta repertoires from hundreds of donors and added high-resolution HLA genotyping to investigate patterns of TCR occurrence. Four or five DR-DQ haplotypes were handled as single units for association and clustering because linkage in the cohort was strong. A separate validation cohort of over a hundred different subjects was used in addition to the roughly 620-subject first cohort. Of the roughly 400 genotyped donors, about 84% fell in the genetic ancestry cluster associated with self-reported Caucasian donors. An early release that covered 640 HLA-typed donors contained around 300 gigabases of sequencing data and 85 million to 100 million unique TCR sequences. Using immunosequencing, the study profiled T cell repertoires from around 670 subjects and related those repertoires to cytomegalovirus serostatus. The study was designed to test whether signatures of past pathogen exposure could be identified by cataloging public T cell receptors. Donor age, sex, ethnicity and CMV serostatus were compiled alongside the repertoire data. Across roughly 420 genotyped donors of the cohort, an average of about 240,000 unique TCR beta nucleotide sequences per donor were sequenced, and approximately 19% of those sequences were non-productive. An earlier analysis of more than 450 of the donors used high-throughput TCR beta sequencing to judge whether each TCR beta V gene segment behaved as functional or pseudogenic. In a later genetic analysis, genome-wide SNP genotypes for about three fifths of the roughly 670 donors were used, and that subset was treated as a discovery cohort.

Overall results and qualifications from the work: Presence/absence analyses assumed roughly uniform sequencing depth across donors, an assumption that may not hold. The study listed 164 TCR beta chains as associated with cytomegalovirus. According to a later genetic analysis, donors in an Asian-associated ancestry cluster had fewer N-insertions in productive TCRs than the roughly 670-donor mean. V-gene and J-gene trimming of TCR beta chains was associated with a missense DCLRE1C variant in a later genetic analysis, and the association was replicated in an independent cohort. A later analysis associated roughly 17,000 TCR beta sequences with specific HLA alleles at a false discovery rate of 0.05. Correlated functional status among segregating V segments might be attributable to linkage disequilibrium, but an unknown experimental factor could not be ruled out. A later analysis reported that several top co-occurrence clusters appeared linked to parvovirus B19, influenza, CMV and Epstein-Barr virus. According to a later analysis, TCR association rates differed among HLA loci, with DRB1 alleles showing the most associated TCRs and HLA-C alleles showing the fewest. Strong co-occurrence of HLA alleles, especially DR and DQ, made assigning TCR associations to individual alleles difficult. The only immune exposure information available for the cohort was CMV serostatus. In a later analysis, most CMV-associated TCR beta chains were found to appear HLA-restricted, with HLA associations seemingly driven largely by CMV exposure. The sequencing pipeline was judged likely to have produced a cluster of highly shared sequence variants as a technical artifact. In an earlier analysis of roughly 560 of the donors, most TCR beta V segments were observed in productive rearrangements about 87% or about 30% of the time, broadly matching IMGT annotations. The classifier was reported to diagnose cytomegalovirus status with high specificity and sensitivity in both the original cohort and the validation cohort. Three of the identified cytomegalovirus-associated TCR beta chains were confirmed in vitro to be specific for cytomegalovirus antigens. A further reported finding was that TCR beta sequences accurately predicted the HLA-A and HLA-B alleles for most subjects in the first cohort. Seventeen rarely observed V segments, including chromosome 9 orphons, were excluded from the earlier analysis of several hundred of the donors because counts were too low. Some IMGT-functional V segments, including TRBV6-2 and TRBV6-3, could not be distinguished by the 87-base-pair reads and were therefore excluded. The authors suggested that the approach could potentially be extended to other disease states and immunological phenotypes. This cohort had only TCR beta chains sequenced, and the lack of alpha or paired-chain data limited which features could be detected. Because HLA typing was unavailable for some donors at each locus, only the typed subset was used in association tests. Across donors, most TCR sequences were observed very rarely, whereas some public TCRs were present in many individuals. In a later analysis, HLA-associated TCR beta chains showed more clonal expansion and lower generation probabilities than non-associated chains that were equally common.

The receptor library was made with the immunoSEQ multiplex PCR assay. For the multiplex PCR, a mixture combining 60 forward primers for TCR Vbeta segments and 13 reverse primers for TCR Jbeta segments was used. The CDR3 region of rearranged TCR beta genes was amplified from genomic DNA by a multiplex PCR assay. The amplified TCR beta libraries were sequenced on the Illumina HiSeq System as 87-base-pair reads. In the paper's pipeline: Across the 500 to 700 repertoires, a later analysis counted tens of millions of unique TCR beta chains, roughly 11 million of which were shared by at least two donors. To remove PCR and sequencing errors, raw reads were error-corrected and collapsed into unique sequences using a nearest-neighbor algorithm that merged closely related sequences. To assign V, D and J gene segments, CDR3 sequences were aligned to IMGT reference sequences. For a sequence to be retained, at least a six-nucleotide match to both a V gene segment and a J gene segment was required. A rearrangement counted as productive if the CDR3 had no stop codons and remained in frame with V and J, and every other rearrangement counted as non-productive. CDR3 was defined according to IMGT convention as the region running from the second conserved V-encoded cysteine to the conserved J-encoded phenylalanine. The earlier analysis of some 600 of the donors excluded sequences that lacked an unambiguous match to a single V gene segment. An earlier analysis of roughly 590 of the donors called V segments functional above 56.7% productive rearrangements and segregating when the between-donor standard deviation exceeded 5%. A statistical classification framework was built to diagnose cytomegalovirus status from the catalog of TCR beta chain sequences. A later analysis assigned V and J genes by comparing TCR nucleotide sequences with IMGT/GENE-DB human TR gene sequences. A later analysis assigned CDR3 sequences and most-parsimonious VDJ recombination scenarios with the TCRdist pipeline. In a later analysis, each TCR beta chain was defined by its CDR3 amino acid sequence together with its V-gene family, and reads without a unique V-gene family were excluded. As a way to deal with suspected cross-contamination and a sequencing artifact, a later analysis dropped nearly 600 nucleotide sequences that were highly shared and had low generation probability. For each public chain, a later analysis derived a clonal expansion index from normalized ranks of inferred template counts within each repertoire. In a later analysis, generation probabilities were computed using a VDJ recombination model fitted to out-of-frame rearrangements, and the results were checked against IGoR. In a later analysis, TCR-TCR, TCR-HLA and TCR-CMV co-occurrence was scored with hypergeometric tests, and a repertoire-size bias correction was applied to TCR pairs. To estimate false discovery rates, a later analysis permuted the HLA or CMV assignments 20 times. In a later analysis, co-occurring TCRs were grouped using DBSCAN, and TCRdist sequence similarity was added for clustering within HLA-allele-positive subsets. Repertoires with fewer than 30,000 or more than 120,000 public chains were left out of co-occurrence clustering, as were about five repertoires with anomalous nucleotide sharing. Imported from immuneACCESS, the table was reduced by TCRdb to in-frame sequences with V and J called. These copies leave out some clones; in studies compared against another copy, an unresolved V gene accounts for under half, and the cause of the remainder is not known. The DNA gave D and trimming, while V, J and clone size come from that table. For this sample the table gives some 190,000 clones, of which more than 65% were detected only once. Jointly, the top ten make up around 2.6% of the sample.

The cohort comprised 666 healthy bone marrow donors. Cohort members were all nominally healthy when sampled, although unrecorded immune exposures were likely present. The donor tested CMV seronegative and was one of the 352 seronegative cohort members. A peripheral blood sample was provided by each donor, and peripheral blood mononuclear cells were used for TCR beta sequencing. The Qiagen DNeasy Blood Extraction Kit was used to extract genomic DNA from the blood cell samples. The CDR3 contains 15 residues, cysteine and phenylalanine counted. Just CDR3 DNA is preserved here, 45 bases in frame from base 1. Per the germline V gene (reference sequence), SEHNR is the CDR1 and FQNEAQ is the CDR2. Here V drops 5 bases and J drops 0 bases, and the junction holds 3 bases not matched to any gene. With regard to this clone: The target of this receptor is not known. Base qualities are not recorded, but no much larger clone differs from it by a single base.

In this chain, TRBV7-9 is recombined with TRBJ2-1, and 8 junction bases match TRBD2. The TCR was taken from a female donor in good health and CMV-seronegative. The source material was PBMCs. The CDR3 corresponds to CASSQTSGSYNEQFF. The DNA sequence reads TGTGCCAGCAGCCAAACTAGCGGCTCCTACAATGAGCAGTTCTTC. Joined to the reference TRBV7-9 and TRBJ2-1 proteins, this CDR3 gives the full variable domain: DTGVSQNPRHKITKRGQNVTFRCDPISEHNRLYWYRQTLGQGPEFLTYFQNEAQLEKSRLLSDRFSAERPKGSFSTLEIQRTEQGDSAMYLCASSQTSGSYNEQFFGPGTRLTVL.